This is a list of T cell receptor beta chains from one sample in a study of Ad26.COV2.S vaccination and SARS-CoV-2 variants. Produced via immunoSEQ multiplex PCR; TCRdb's table is partial and in-frame only. This table has over 110,000 clones, roughly 90% appearing once. This specimen consisted of peripheral blood, obtained after recovery from COVID-19. These receptor sequences come from a human donor who had recovered from COVID-19. Each CDR3 is given with its conserved first and last residue. Clone size appears in some rows only: once, few, many, or a class for an expanded clone.

abundance | v_gene | len | CDR3aa
. | TRBV28 | 16 | CASSLWRTTGAETQYF
. | TRBV6-5 | 14 | CASIRTGTSYEQYF
. | TRBV29-1 | 16 | CSVEATSGVNTGELFF
. | TRBV28 | 15 | CASSSGLADYNEQFF
few | TRBV24-1 | 15 | CATSDSGFNAYEQYF
. | TRBV9 | 14 | CASSVQQGGETQYF
. | TRBV28 | 14 | CASKPGGYQETQYF
. | TRBV28 | 12 | CASSWDEETQYF
. | TRBV14 | 15 | CASSQDFRGPYEQYF
few | TRBV7-2 | 17 | CASSTTGAAGLYQPQHF
once | TRBV29-1 | 15 | CSVATATGNSYEQYF